A single sample gave rise to the 27 T cell receptor beta chains below, sequenced in a study of cytomegalovirus exposure and HLA in healthy donors. The PCR had 60 Vbeta and 13 Jbeta primers. The assay was immunoSEQ multiplex PCR, and TCRdb's table has in-frame clones only and misses some. This sample has roughly 160,000 clones, with roughly 80% found just once. The sequenced material came from PBMCs. These receptors were obtained from a male donor in good health and CMV-seropositive.

J is TRBJ2-1 and V is TRBV9; 10 bases are a match to TRBD2. Losses at the gene ends were 2 bases for V and 2 bases for J; bases not matched to a gene: 4. Germline lookup yields CDR1 SGDLS and CDR2 YYNGEE. The CDR3 runs to 16 residues. CDR3 sequence reads: CASSVFSGGTYNEQFF. DNA for the CDR3: TGTGCCAGCAGCGTTTTTAGCGGGGGGACCTACAATGAGCAGTTCTTC.

This chain connects TRBV7-7 to TRBJ2-3, with TRBD2 matching over 8 bases. Germline CDR1 and CDR2: SSHAT and FNYEAQ (reference sequence). The CDR3 consists of 14 residues. Trimming took 5 bases from V and 3 from J; bases not matched to a gene: 4. CDR3 amino acids: CASSIGLATDTQYF. The CDR3 DNA is TGTGCCAGCAGCATCGGACTAGCAACAGATACGCAGTATTTT.

The chain links TRBV15 to TRBJ2-7; a possible D gene is TRBD1 (6 bases). This CDR3 is 14 amino acids long. Per germline, CDR1 LNHNV and CDR2 YYDKDF (reference sequence). V lost 5 bases and J 6 bases, leaving 17 bases between the germline ends. The CDR3 sequence is CATSSSGDTREQYF. Written as DNA, the CDR3 is TGTGCCACCAGCTCAAGTGGGGACACCCGCGAGCAGTACTTC. Combining the CDR3 with reference TRBV15 and TRBJ2-7 gives the whole variable domain DAMVIQNPRYQVTQFGKPVTLSCSQTLNHNVMYWYQQKSSQAPKLLFHYYDKDFNNEADTPDNFQSRRPNTSFCFLDIRSPGLGDTAMYLCATSSSGDTREQYFGPGTRLTVT.

This clone was recorded only once. The J gene is TRBJ2-7, the V gene TRBV27; D is perhaps TRBD1 (7 bases). Trimming shortened V by 5 bases and J by 6 bases, and 11 bases separated the two germline ends. This CDR3 contains 12 residues. Germline CDR1 reads MNHEY; CDR2 reads SMNVEV (reference sequence). The CDR3 nucleotides are TGTGCCAGCAGTATCCAGGGGGGCGAGCAGTACTTC. Encoded protein: CASSIQGGEQYF.

The J gene is TRBJ2-1, the V gene TRBV13, with 13 nucleotides matching TRBD2. Germline V gene lookup returns CDR1 PRHDT and CDR2 FYEKMQ (reference sequence). The junction had 9 bases not matched to a gene; V was cut back by 5 bases and J by 2 bases. This CDR3 contains 18 residues. CDR3 in amino acids: CASSLRTSGRGAYNEQFF. The CDR3 coding sequence is TGTGCCAGCAGCCTTCGGACTAGCGGGAGAGGGGCCTACAATGAGCAGTTCTTC.

A word on this clone: Germline and junction disagree at one end, which may indicate a read error. The V and J genes are TRBV28 and TRBJ2-6, with D perhaps matching TRBD1 (5 bases). From germline, CDR1 is MDHEN and CDR2 SYDVKM. This CDR3 has 18 amino acids. The CDR3, as DNA: TGTGCCAGCAGTTTATGGTACCCGTCGGGCTCTGGGGCCAACGGCCTGACTTTC. Amino acids: CASSLWYPSGSGANGLTF.

The sample holds a few counts of this clone. The V call is TRBV5-1, the J call TRBJ1-3; perhaps TRBD1 as D (5 bases). The CDR3 covers 15 residues. V was trimmed by 0 bases and J by 2 bases, leaving 9 bases between them. In germline, CDR1 is SGHRS, CDR2 YFSETQ. The CDR3 loop is CASSLVAGTGNTIYF. For the CDR3, the DNA is TGCGCCAGCAGCTTGGTAGCAGGGACTGGAAACACCATATATTTT.

This clone occurred once. This sequence joins TRBV5-5 and TRBJ1-1, with 8 positions matching TRBD1. CDR1 is SGHKS, CDR2 YYEKEE, per germline (reference sequence). Unmatched junction bases numbered 7, after V lost 2 bases and J lost 4 bases. This CDR3 region has 15 residues. This chain's CDR3 is CASSLRSTGGTEAFF. CDR3 sequence (DNA): TGTGCCAGCAGCTTACGCTCAACAGGGGGCACTGAAGCTTTCTTT.

This clone has just one count. Here the CDR3 reads CASSSPRGRNTEAFF. CDR3 nucleotides: TGTGCCAGCAGTTCCCCGCGGGGACGGAACACTGAAGCTTTCTTT. The V and J genes are TRBV6-5 and TRBJ1-1, with TRBD1 as a possible D gene (5 bases). Trimming cost V 4 bases and J 1 base, with 13 bases left between them. Germline values: CDR1 MNHEY, CDR2 SVGAGI. The CDR3 covers 15 residues.

This clone was recorded only once. V usage is TRBV5-1 and J usage is TRBJ1-3; 7 bases match TRBD1. The trim removed 4 bases at V and 0 bases at J, leaving 7 bases unmatched. CDR3 length: 16 residues. Germline V CDR1 and CDR2: SGHRS, YFSETQ. The CDR3 nucleotides are TGCGCCAGCAGCAGCCAGACAGGGAACTCTGGAAACACCATATATTTT. As protein: CASSSQTGNSGNTIYF.

V gene TRBV9 combines with J gene TRBJ2-7; D is perhaps TRBD2 (5 bases). This CDR3 has 17 amino acids. In germline, CDR1 is SGDLS, CDR2 YYNGEE. Between the trimmed V and J ends, which lost 4 bases and 4 bases, there was a span of 24 bases. The CDR3 nucleotides read TGTGCCAGCAGCCGAGATGTTGGACCAGGAAGGGAGTACGAGCAGTACTTC. Its translation: CASSRDVGPGREYEQYF.

V gene TRBV5-4 combines with J gene TRBJ1-3; unclear D gene. Trimming pared 0 bases from V and 1 base from J, leaving 5 bases between. This CDR3 spans 14 amino acids. Germline CDR1 reads SGHNT; CDR2 reads YYREEE (reference sequence). As DNA, the CDR3 is TGTGCCAGCAGCTTGGTCGGTTCTGGAAACACCATATATTTT. Protein sequence: CASSLVGSGNTIYF.

Only a few counts were recorded for this clone. V is TRBV25-1 and J is TRBJ1-1; TRBD1 is a possible D gene (6 bases). The CDR3 consists of 15 residues. The germline V and J ends were trimmed by 5 bases and 1 base, with 14 bases remaining between them. Germline V gene lookup returns CDR1 MGHDK and CDR2 SYGVNS. The CDR3 sequence: CASSSSGVGNTEAFF. The CDR3 bases are TGTGCCAGCAGTAGCTCAGGGGTAGGGAACACTGAAGCTTTCTTT.

This chain joins TRBV5-5 and TRBJ2-1; D is undetermined. V shed 1 base and J shed 4 bases, with 9 bases lying between them. The CDR3 loop spans 14 amino acids. Germline CDR1 and CDR2: SGHKS and YYEKEE (reference sequence). CDR3 DNA: TGTGCCAGCAGCTTGCTACAGTCATACAATGAGCAGTTCTTC. Protein sequence: CASSLLQSYNEQFF.

This clone was recorded a few times. This chain connects TRBV4-3 to TRBJ2-2, with 7 positions matching TRBD2. The CDR3 is made up of 17 amino acids. After removal of 0 bases from V and 3 bases from J, the junction contained 7 bases not matched to a gene. The germline gives CDR1 LGHNA, CDR2 YSLEER. CDR3 coding DNA: TGCGCCAGCAGCCAAGATGCGCCGGGAGGTCACACCGGGGAGCTGTTTTTT. Its protein is CASSQDAPGGHTGELFF.

This clone was recorded a few times. This sequence joins TRBV5-8 and TRBJ2-7; D unclear. Germline CDR1 and CDR2: SGHTS and YDEGEE. V lost 5 bases and J 7 bases, leaving 13 bases between the germline ends. The CDR3 spans 12 residues. CDR3 loop: CASRRSLPEQYF. The CDR3 DNA is TGTGCCAGCAGGAGGAGTCTACCTGAGCAGTACTTC.

This clone was counted a few times. The chain combines TRBV7-9 with TRBJ1-3; 8 bases line up with TRBD1. Germline V lookup: CDR1 SEHNR, CDR2 FQNEAQ (reference sequence). After removal of 7 bases from V and 2 bases from J, the junction contained 10 bases not matched to a gene. The CDR3 is made up of 16 amino acids. CDR3 sequence reads: CASTALETGAGNTIYF. CDR3 sequence (DNA): TGTGCCAGCACCGCCCTTGAGACAGGGGCTGGAAACACCATATATTTT.

The gene calls are TRBV7-2 and TRBJ1-6; D may be TRBD1 (5 bases). From germline, CDR1 is SGHTA and CDR2 FQGNSA. CDR3 length: 15 residues. V lost 3 bases to trimming and J lost 0 bases, with 6 bases between them. As DNA, the CDR3 is TGTGCCAGCAGCTTGGGGGGCTCCTATAATTCACCCCTCCACTTT. Translating it yields CASSLGGSYNSPLHF.

This rearrangement joins TRBV27 to TRBJ2-1, with D possibly TRBD2 on 5 matching bases. V was cut by 6 bases and J by 0 bases, with 9 bases left in between. This CDR3 has 14 residues. CDR1 is MNHEY, CDR2 SMNVEV, per germline (reference sequence). This CDR3 reads CASSGESSYNEQFF. In DNA form, the CDR3 reads TGTGCCAGCAGCGGGGAGAGCTCCTACAATGAGCAGTTCTTC.

V and J are TRBV6-5 and TRBJ1-3; 8 bases are shared with TRBD1. This CDR3 region has 14 residues. The V gene end was trimmed by 6 bases and the J gene end by 8 bases; junction bases not matched to a gene: 9. CDR1 is MNHEY and CDR2 is SVGAGI in the germline V gene. The CDR3 DNA sequence: TGTGCCAGCAGCCCCCGACAGGGGCAGGACACCATATATTTT. Translated: CASSPRQGQDTIYF.

V is TRBV15 and J is TRBJ2-7; TRBD2 matches at 9 bases. V gave up 6 bases and J gave up 5 bases; unmatched junction bases: 17. This CDR3 comprises 17 residues. Germline V gene lookup returns CDR1 LNHNV and CDR2 YYDKDF (reference sequence). CDR3 sequence: CATREERAGGPYHEQYF. CDR3 coding DNA: TGTGCCACCAGGGAAGAAAGGGCGGGAGGGCCGTACCACGAGCAGTACTTC. Full variable domain (outside the CDR3, taken from reference TRBV15 and TRBJ2-7): DAMVIQNPRYQVTQFGKPVTLSCSQTLNHNVMYWYQQKSSQAPKLLFHYYDKDFNNEADTPDNFQSRRPNTSFCFLDIRSPGLGDTAMYLCATREERAGGPYHEQYFGPGTRLTVT.

The table lists this clone with a few counts. This chain uses TRBV7-2 with TRBJ1-5; D is undetermined. V gave up 7 bases and J gave up 1 base, with 5 bases separating them. Germline assignment: CDR1 SGHTA and CDR2 FQGNSA. The CDR3 sequence is 12 residues long. CDR3 in amino acids: CASTSSNQPQHF. CDR3 sequence (DNA): TGTGCCAGCACAAGCAGCAATCAGCCCCAGCATTTT. Combining the CDR3 with reference TRBV7-2 and TRBJ1-5 gives the whole variable domain GAGVSQSPSNKVTEKGKDVELRCDPISGHTALYWYRQSLGQGLEFLIYFQGNSAPDKSGLPSDRFSAERTGGSVSTLTIQRTQQEDSAVYLCASTSSNQPQHFGDGTRLSIL.

The rearrangement uses TRBV6-5 and TRBJ2-1; TRBD1 matches at 10 bases. From germline, CDR1 is MNHEY and CDR2 SVGAGI. This CDR3 has 14 residues. The V and J ends lost 6 bases and 6 bases, in that order; junction bases with no gene match: 5. This CDR3 reads CASSPGQGSNEQFF. CDR3 nucleotides: TGTGCCAGCAGCCCGGGACAGGGGTCCAATGAGCAGTTCTTC.

This clone came up a few times. The rearrangement uses TRBV9 and TRBJ2-1; 9 bases align to TRBD2. The CDR3 runs 16 residues. The V gene end was trimmed by 0 bases and the J gene end by 4 bases; junction bases not matched to a gene: 5. Germline lookup yields CDR1 SGDLS and CDR2 YYNGEE. In DNA, the CDR3 is TGTGCCAGCAGCGTAGACGGTCTAGCGGGGTACAATGAGCAGTTCTTC. This gives the protein CASSVDGLAGYNEQFF.

V is TRBV30 and J is TRBJ2-1, with D perhaps TRBD2 (6 bases). The V and J ends lost 2 bases and 12 bases respectively, with 17 bases between them. CDR1 and CDR2 (germline): GTSNPN, SVGIG (reference sequence). There are 13 residues in the CDR3. In DNA, the CDR3 is TGTGCCTGGAGTTTCCGACCCGCGGGGAGGCAGTTCTTC. Encoded protein: CAWSFRPAGRQFF.

This chain links TRBV5-1 with TRBJ1-2; D call uncertain. Germline CDR1 and CDR2: SGHRS and YFSETQ. The CDR3 has 13 residues. V lost 5 bases to trimming and J lost 4 bases, with 12 bases between them. The CDR3 DNA follows: TGCGCCAGCAGTGAGCGAGTCGGCTATGGCTACACCTTC. Amino acids: CASSERVGYGYTF.

J is TRBJ2-7 and V is TRBV5-6; 10 positions agree with TRBD2. The V gene end was trimmed by 1 base and the J gene end by 1 base; junction bases not matched to a gene: 8. CDR3 length: 17 residues. CDR1 and CDR2 (germline): SGHDT, YYEEEE. CDR3: CASSLRLAGVSSYEQYF. The CDR3 bases are TGTGCCAGCAGCTTGAGGCTAGCGGGAGTTTCGTCCTACGAGCAGTACTTC. Variable domain in full (rest from reference TRBV5-6 and TRBJ2-7): DAGVTQSPTHLIKTRGQQVTLRCSPKSGHDTVSWYQQALGQGPQFIFQYYEEEERQRGNFPDRFSGHQFPNYSSELNVNALLLGDSALYLCASSLRLAGVSSYEQYFGPGTRLTVT.